What follows describes a single TCR beta chain. The antigen remains undetermined. This sample was included in a study of T cells after yellow fever vaccination. The study's findings and limits: Though it reached lower strength, the secondary response hit its peak faster, day 5 versus 15.

The V gene's germline CDR1 is MRHNA and CDR2 SNTAGT. The CDR3 sequence is 15 residues long. The V gene lost 0 bases and the J gene lost 2 bases, with 9 bases spanning the gap. Generation of TCR cDNA used 5'RACE template switching (which added a universal primer site and UMIs). Each CDR3 protein gets one entry after TCRdb re-called the 5' RACE reads with MiXCR. Among roughly 190,000 distinct CDR3 sequences listed, more than 9.5% were seen once. This TCR was recovered from a young man who received the YFV17D yellow fever vaccine. V gene TRBV6-4 combines with J gene TRBJ2-3; D is perhaps TRBD2 (5 bases). Sample: CD8+ T cells sorted from PBMCs, taken 15 days after the yellow fever booster vaccination. The CDR3 here is CASSDSSRDTDTQYF. CDR3 DNA: TGTGCCAGCAGTGACTCGAGTCGGGACACAGATACGCAGTATTTT.